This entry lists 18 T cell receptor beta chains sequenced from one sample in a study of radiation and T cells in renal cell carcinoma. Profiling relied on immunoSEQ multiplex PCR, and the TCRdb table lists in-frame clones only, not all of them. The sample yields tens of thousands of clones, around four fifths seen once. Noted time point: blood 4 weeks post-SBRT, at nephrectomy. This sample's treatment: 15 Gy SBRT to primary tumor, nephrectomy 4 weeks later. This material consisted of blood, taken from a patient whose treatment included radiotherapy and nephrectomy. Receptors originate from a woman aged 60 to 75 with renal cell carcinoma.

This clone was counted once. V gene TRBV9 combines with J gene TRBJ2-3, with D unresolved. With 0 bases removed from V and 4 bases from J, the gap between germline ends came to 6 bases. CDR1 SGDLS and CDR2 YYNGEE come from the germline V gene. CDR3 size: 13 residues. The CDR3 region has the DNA TGTGCCAGCAGCGTAGTATTCTCAGATACGCAGTATTTT. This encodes CASSVVFSDTQYF.

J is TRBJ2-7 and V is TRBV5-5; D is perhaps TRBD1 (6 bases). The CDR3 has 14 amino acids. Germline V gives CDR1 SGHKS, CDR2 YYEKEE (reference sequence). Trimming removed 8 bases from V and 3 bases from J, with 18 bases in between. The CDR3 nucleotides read TGTGCCAGTTCGATAGGGACATACAACTACGAGCAGTACTTC. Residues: CASSIGTYNYEQYF.

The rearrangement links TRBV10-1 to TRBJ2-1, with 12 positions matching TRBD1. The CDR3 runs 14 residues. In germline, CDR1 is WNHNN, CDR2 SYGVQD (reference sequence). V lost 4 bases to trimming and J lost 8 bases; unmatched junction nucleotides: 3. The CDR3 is CASSAGTGGYEQFF. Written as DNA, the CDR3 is TGCGCCAGCAGTGCCGGGACAGGGGGCTATGAGCAGTTCTTC.

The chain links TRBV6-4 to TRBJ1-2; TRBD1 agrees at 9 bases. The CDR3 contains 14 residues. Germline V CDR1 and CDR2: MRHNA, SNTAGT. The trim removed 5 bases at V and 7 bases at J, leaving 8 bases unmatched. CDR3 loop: CASSRDRETSGYTF. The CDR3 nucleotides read TGTGCCAGCAGTCGGGACAGGGAAACAAGTGGCTACACCTTC.

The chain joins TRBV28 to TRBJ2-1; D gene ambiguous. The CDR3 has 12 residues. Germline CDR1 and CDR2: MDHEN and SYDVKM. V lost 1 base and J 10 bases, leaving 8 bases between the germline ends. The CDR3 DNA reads TGTGCCAGCAGTTTATATAGGACCGAGCAGTTCTTC. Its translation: CASSLYRTEQFF.

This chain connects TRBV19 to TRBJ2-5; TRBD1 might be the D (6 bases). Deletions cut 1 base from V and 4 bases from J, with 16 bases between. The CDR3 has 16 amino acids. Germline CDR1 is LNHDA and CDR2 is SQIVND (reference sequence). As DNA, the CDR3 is TGTGCCAGTAGTATAGGGGGCCAGGGGCGAAGAGAGACCCAGTACTTC. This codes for CASSIGGQGRRETQYF.

CDR3 region: CASSRRPIPFYNEQFF. CDR3 in DNA: TGTGCCAGCAGCCGCCGACCAATTCCCTTCTACAATGAGCAGTTCTTC. The chain employs TRBV7-8 and TRBJ2-1; D unresolved. V was clipped by 5 bases and J by 3 bases, with 17 bases between them. The germline CDR1 and CDR2 sequences are SGHVS and FQNEAQ. The CDR3 spans 16 residues. Together with reference TRBV7-8 and TRBJ2-1, the CDR3 gives the full variable domain: GAGVSQSPRYKVAKRGQDVALRCDPISGHVSLFWYQQALGQGPEFLTYFQNEAQLDKSGLPSDRFFAERPEGSVSTLKIQRTQQEDSAVYLCASSRRPIPFYNEQFFGPGTRLTVL.

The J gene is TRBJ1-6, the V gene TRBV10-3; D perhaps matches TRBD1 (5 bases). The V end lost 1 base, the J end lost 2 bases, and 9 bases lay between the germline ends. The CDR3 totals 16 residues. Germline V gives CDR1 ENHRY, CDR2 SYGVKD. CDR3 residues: CAISEFQGPYNSPLHF. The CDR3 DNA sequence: TGTGCCATCAGTGAGTTTCAGGGACCCTATAATTCACCCCTCCACTTT.

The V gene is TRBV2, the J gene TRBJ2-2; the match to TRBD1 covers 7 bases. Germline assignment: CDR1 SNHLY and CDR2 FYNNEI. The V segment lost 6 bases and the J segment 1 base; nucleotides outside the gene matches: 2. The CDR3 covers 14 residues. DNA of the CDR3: TGTGCCAGCAGGAGGACAGGGAACACCGGGGAGCTGTTTTTT. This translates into CASRRTGNTGELFF.

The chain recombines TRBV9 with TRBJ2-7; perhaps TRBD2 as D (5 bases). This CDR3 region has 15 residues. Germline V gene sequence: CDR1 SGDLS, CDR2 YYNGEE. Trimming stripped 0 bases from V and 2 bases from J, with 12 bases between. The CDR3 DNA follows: TGTGCCAGCAGCGTAGGAACGGGGAATACCTACGAGCAGTACTTC. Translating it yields CASSVGTGNTYEQYF.

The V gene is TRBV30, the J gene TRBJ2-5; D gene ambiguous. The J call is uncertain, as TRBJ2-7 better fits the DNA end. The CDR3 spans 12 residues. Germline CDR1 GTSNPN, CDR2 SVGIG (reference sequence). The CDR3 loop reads CAWSVPYSEQYF. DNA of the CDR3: TGTGCCTGGAGTGTACCGTACTCCGAGCAGTACTTC.

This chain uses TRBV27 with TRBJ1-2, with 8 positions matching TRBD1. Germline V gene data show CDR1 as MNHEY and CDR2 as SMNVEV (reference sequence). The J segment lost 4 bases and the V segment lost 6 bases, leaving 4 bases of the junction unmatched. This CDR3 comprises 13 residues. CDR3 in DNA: TGTGCCAGCAGGAAGGACAGGGCCTATGGCTACACCTTC. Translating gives CASRKDRAYGYTF.

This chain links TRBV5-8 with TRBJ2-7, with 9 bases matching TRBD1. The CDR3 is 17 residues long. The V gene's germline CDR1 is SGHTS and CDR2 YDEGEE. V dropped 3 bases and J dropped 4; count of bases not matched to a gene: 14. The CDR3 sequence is CASSSMGGQGPWYEQYF. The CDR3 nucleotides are TGTGCCAGCAGCTCAATGGGGGGACAGGGCCCCTGGTACGAGCAGTACTTC.

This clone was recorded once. CDR3 nucleotides: TGTGCCAGTAGTATCCTAGCGGGGCCTAACTACGAGCAGTACTTC. Its protein product is CASSILAGPNYEQYF. The chain carries TRBV19 and TRBJ2-7; TRBD2 aligns across 9 bases. V lost 3 bases, J lost 3 bases, and 6 bases stayed unmatched. Germline assignment: CDR1 LNHDA and CDR2 SQIVND (reference sequence). The CDR3 length is 15 residues.

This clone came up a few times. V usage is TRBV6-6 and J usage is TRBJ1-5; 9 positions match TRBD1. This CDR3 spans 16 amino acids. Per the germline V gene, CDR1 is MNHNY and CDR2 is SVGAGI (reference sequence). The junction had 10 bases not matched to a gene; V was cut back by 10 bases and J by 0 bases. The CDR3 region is CATRTGTGYSNQPQHF. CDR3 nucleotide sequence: TGTGCCACCAGAACCGGGACAGGGTATAGCAATCAGCCCCAGCATTTT.

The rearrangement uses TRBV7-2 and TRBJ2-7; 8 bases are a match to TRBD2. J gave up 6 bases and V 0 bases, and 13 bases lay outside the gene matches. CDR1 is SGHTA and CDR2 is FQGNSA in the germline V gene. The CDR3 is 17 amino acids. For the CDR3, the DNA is TGTGCCAGCAGCTTAGCTTCCCTAGCGGGCCGTCGTCCCGAGCAGTACTTC. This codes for CASSLASLAGRRPEQYF.

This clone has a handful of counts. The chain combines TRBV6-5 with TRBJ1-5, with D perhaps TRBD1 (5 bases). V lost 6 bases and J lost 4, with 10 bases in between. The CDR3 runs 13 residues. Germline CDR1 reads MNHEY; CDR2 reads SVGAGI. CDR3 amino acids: CASSGTENQPQHF. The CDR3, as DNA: TGTGCCAGCAGCGGGACGGAAAATCAGCCCCAGCATTTT.

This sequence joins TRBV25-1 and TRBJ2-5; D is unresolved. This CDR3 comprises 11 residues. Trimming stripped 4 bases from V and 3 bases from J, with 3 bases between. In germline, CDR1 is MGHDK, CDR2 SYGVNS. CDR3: CASSGEETQYF. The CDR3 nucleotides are TGTGCCAGCAGTGGAGAAGAGACCCAGTACTTC.